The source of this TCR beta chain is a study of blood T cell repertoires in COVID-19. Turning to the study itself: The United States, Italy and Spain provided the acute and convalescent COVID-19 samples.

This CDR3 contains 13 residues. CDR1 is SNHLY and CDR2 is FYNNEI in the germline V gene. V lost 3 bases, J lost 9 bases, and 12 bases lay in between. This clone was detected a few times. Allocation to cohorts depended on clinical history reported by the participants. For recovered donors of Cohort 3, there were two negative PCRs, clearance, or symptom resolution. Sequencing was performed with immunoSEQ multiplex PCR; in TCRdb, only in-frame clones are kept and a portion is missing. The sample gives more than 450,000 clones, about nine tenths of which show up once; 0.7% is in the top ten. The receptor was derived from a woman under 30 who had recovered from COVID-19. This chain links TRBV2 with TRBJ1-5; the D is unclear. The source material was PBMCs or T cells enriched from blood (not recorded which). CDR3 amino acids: CASSETGPPPQHF. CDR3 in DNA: TGTGCCAGCAGTGAGACGGGTCCACCGCCCCAGCATTTT.